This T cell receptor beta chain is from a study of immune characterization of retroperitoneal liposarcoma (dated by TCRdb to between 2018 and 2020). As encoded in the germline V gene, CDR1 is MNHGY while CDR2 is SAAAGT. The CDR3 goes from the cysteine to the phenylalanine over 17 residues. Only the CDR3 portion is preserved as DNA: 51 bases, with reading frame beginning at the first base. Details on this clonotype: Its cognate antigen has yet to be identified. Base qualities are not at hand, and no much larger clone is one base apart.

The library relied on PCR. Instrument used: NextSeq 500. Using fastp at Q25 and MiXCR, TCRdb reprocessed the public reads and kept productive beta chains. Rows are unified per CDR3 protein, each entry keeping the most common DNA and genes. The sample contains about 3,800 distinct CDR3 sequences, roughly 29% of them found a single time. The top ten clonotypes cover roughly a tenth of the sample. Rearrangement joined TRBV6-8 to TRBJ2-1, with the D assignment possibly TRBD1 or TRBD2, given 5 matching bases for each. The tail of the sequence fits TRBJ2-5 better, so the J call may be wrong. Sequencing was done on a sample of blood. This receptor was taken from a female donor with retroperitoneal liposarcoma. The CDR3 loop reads CASSSHVISGTQETQYF. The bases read TGTGCCAGCAGTTCCCACGTTATATCGGGGACCCAAGAGACCCAGTACTTC.